Shown below are 17 T cell receptor delta chains from a single sample sequenced in a study of gamma-delta T cells after stem cell transplantation. TCRdb processed the RT-PCR reads again with the CATT caller. The data show 1,400 or so delta-chain clones, about 2% seen once. Source material: gamma-delta T cells. All receptors come from a human donor. It is not recorded whose cells these are; they may come from a transplant donor.

This clone has more than one count but fewer than ten. V gene TRDV1 combines with J gene TRDJ1; TRDD3 aligns across 12 bases. The CDR3 is made up of 25 amino acids. The germline V gene encodes CDR1 TSWWSYY and CDR2 QGS. With 3 bases clipped from V and 0 bases from J, the junction kept 29 bases outside the gene matches. The CDR3 region is CALGELFPTPLLGDTQADDTDKLIF. CDR3 coding DNA: TGTGCTCTTGGGGAGCTATTTCCTACACCCCTACTGGGGGATACCCAAGCCGATGACACCGATAAACTCATCTTT.

A note on this clone: A read error likely explains this, since a far larger clone differs by one base. V usage is TRDV2 and J usage is TRDJ1; 13 bases agree with TRDD3. The CDR3 has 18 amino acids. The germline CDR1 and CDR2 sequences are GEAIGNYY and EKD. For the CDR3, the DNA is TGTGCCTGTGACGGGGTCGAACTGGGGGATACGCAGGCTGGTAAACCCATCTTT. As protein: CACDGVELGDTQAGKPIF.

The sample holds a few counts of this clone. A much more abundant neighbour one base away suggests this may be a read error. The genes are TRDV1 and TRDJ1; a possible D gene is TRDD3 (6 bases). Germline CDR1 is TSWWSYY and CDR2 is QGS. The V end lost 0 bases, the J end lost 4 bases, and 21 bases lay between the germline ends. The CDR3 length is 18 residues. The CDR3 DNA sequence: TGTGCTCTTGGGGAACTCCTCGGAGACTGGGAGATCAACGATAAACTCATCTTT. The encoded protein is CALGELLGDWEINDKLIF.

On this clone: The likely explanation is a read error, given a far larger clone one base away. This sequence joins TRDV2 and TRDJ1, with D perhaps matching TRDD3 (6 bases). The germline CDR1 and CDR2 sequences are GEAIGNYY and EKD. The V gene lost 0 bases and the J gene lost 0 bases, with 22 bases spanning the gap. The CDR3 spans 19 residues. CDR3 coding DNA: TGTGCCTGTGACACCGTTGGGCCTTCTGGGGAATTGCACACCGATAAACTCATCTTT. Translation gives CACDTVGPSGELHTDKLIF.

This clone rates as hyperexpanded. Other DNA sequences within the sample encode an identical CDR3. The chain combines TRDV3 with TRDJ1; D possibly corresponds to TRDD2 (6 bases). The CDR3 is 13 residues long. Germline-derived CDR1 and CDR2 are TVYSNPD and GDNSRS (reference sequence). The V end lost 4 bases, the J end lost 1 base, and 13 bases lay between the germline ends. This CDR3 reads CAYNPTSTDKLIF. The CDR3 DNA reads as TGTGCCTACAATCCTACGTCCACCGATAAACTCATCTTT.

As to this clone: A read error is likely here: a far larger clone is one base away. Other DNA sequences in this sample translate to the same CDR3. The chain combines TRDV1 with TRDJ3; 9 bases agree with TRDD2. The CDR3 is 29 amino acids. The germline V gene encodes CDR1 TSWWSYY and CDR2 QGS. V lost 3 bases to trimming and J lost 0 bases; unmatched junction nucleotides: 36. CDR3 loop: CALGDLREVLPTRRLGASPGSWDTRQMFF. The CDR3 DNA follows: TGTGCTCTTGGGGACCTAAGAGAAGTCCTTCCTACCCGTCGGCTGGGGGCCTCCCCTGGCTCCTGGGACACCCGACAGATGTTTTTC.

The sample holds a few counts of this clone. One base separates it from a far larger clone, so it is likely a read error. The V gene is TRDV2, the J gene TRDJ1; 7 bases match TRDD3. Trimming took 3 bases from V and 6 from J; bases not matched to a gene: 12. The CDR3 covers 15 residues. Germline CDR1 is GEAIGNYY and CDR2 is EKD. The CDR3, as DNA: TGTGCCTGTGACGAACTCTGGGGGGTTCAAAATAAACTCATCTTT. Amino acids: CACDELWGVQNKLIF.

Comments on this clone: A read error likely explains this, since a far larger clone differs by one base. The rearrangement uses TRDV2 and TRDJ1; the match to TRDD3 covers 8 bases. The CDR3 is made up of 16 amino acids. Per germline, CDR1 GEAIGNYY and CDR2 EKD. The CDR3 DNA sequence: TGTGCCCGTGACTTACTGGGGGTCCCGTACACCGATAAACTCATCTTT. As protein: CARDLLGVPYTDKLIF.

In the case of this clone: TCRdb's protein, taken from a much larger clone, differs from this DNA's translation at residue 15, likely owing to a read error; the protein displayed comes from the DNA. The CDR3 region is CAARDIPSFGWGSRAVTDKLIF. The CDR3 DNA follows: TGTGCAGCAAGGGACATACCTTCCTTCGGGTGGGGGTCGCGGGCGGTGACCGATAAACTCATCTTT. The chain employs TRAV29/DV5 and TRDJ1; the D gene is possibly TRDD2 (7 bases). The ends were cut back, 2 bases at V and 2 bases at J, with 37 bases in the middle. The CDR3 extends over 22 amino acids. Germline V CDR1 and CDR2: NSMFDY, ISSIKDK.

This clone was recorded a few times. The sample holds other DNA sequences that translate to the same CDR3. DNA of the CDR3: TGTGCTCTTGGGGAATTCCTCCCGTGCACTGGGGGCTGTAAACTCATCTTT. Translation: CALGEFLPCTGGCKLIF. The rearrangement joins TRDV1 to TRDJ1; 8 bases match TRDD3. Germline V gives CDR1 TSWWSYY, CDR2 QGS. The CDR3 runs 17 residues. The V segment lost 2 bases and the J segment 7 bases; nucleotides outside the gene matches: 15.

A remark on this clone: A far more abundant clone sits one base away, making this likely a read error. V and J are TRAV29/DV5 and TRDJ1, with D uncertain. The CDR3 has 19 amino acids. Germline V CDR1 and CDR2: NSMFDY, ISSIKDK. V was clipped by 0 bases and J by 1 base, with 25 bases between them. The CDR3 DNA reads as TGTGCAGCAAGCGCGATGTTTTACGCGCCGGGGTGGTGCACCGATAAACTCATCTTT. This encodes CAASAMFYAPGWCTDKLIF.

By share of the sample, this clone is medium-sized. The chain carries TRDV1 and TRDJ1; 9 bases are shared with TRDD3. V gave up 4 bases and J gave up 0 bases; unmatched junction bases: 12. Germline CDR1 and CDR2: TSWWSYY and QGS. The CDR3 is 18 amino acids. CDR3 in amino acids: CALGGPTTGGTYTDKLIF. The CDR3 region has the DNA TGTGCTCTTGGGGGTCCTACTACTGGGGGAACGTACACCGATAAACTCATCTTT.

This clone has more than one count but fewer than ten. This chain links TRDV2 with TRDJ1; 10 bases align to TRDD3. The CDR3 spans 17 residues. Germline loops: CDR1 GEAIGNYY, CDR2 EKD. The V segment lost 3 bases and the J segment 0 bases; nucleotides outside the gene matches: 9. The CDR3, as DNA: TGTGCCTGTGACTCAGTACTGGGGGATTCGTACACCGATAAACTCATCTTT. It translates to CACDSVLGDSYTDKLIF.

The chain combines TRDV3 with TRDJ1; 13 bases map to TRDD3. The trim removed 1 base at V and 1 base at J, leaving 36 bases unmatched. Germline CDR1 and CDR2: TVYSNPD and GDNSRS (reference sequence). This CDR3 comprises 26 residues. Here the CDR3 reads CAFTTDLPTSYWGIRGLWECTDKLIF. Here the CDR3 DNA reads TGTGCCTTTACAACCGACCTTCCTACGTCTTACTGGGGGATACGCGGGTTATGGGAGTGCACCGATAAACTCATCTTT.

By sample fraction, this clone is medium-sized. V and J are TRDV1 and TRDJ1, with 11 bases lining up with TRDD3. The CDR3 length is 24 residues. V lost 2 bases and J lost 0; bases outside the gene matches: 26. The germline V gene encodes CDR1 TSWWSYY and CDR2 QGS. CDR3 DNA: TGTGCTCTTGGGGAAAGGCTAGATTCCCCGTTTATGTACTGGGGGATAGACGACACCGATAAACTCATCTTT. Protein sequence: CALGERLDSPFMYWGIDDTDKLIF.

This clone was observed a few times. A far larger clone is off by one base, so a read error is likely. Different DNA sequences within this sample yield the same CDR3. The gene calls are TRDV1 and TRDJ4; 12 bases map to TRDD3. The CDR3 covers 22 residues. CDR1 is TSWWSYY and CDR2 is QGS in the germline V gene. The CDR3 coding sequence is TGCGCTCTTGGGGACCATTTCCTCCACCCGCTACTGGGGGATACCCAAGTCAGACCCCTGATCTTT. Translated, it gives CALGDHFLHPLLGDTQVRPLIF.

Worth noting for this clone: This likely reflects a read error, since a far larger clone is one base away. This sample also contains other DNA sequences that code for the same CDR3. V gene TRDV1 combines with J gene TRDJ1, with a tentative D call TRDD2 (6 bases). Germline loops: CDR1 TSWWSYY, CDR2 QGS. Trimming left V 6 bases short and J 3 bases short, with 32 bases between. CDR3 length: 20 amino acids. The CDR3 spells CALGESSYIMPTSSPDKLIF. As DNA, the CDR3 is TGTGCTCTTGGAGAAAGTTCCTATATTATGCCGACTTCCTCCCCCGATAAACTCATCTTT.